What follows are 26 T cell receptor beta chains derived from one specimen sequenced in a study of CXCR3-negative and CXCR3-positive naive CD8 T cells. UMI labels and 5' RACE were used to prepare the TRB cDNA libraries. From the 5' RACE reads, TCRdb lists one entry per CDR3 protein and no DNA. The sample has 43,000 or so distinct CDR3 sequences. The sequenced sample consisted of naive CXCR3- CD8+ T cells from blood. Subset here: CD45RO-CCR7+CD27+CD95- naive CD8+ T cells lacking CXCR3 (TNR3-). All receptors come from a human donor in good health. Some clones in this sample may be carry-over from other donors' samples.

The chain uses TRBV28 and TRBJ2-1; the D call of TRBD1 rests on TCRdb alone, since no DNA is present to check it. This CDR3 comprises 13 residues. Germline V CDR1 and CDR2: MDHEN, SYDVKM. CDR3 region: CASRRTLYNEQFF.

The rearrangement joins TRBV7-8 to TRBJ2-2; the TRBD1 assignment by TCRdb is unverifiable without DNA. The germline gives CDR1 SGHVS, CDR2 FQNEAQ. There are 16 residues in the CDR3. This chain's CDR3 is CASSLPDRVVTGELFF.

The chain recombines TRBV7-9 with TRBJ2-5; TCRdb names TRBD1, which stays unverified in the absence of DNA. Germline V CDR1 and CDR2: SEHNR, FQNEAQ (reference sequence). This CDR3 has 16 amino acids. The CDR3: CASSAPTGAGGGTQYF.

The chain is built from TRBV7-9 and TRBJ2-1. The CDR3 has 15 amino acids. Germline CDR1 and CDR2: SEHNR and FQNEAQ (reference sequence). The CDR3 loop is CASSLAWHVYNEQFF.

The chain recombines TRBV21-1 with TRBJ2-1. TRBV21-1 is noted as a pseudogene. The CDR3 totals 15 residues. CDR3 in amino acids: CASSKDGSTYNEQFF.

This rearrangement joins TRBV20-1 to TRBJ2-7; TCRdb lists TRBD1, though no DNA is available to test this call. This CDR3 is built from 15 residues. Germline V gives CDR1 DFQATT, CDR2 SNEGSKA (reference sequence). The CDR3 loop is CSAKETGEVTAEQYF.

CDR3: CSTRGDPSEQYF. The chain is built from TRBV29-1 and TRBJ2-7; TCRdb's assignment of TRBD1 cannot be checked, as there is no DNA. Germline CDR1 SQVTM, CDR2 ANQGSEA. The CDR3 totals 12 residues.

V gene TRBV29-1 combines with J gene TRBJ1-1. This CDR3 is 11 amino acids long. Germline V lookup: CDR1 SQVTM, CDR2 ANQGSEA. This CDR3 reads CSAILWPEAFF.

V and J are TRBV4-3 and TRBJ2-7; with no DNA, the TCRdb D assignment of TRBD1 cannot be verified. Germline loops: CDR1 LGHNA, CDR2 YSLEER. This CDR3 region has 16 residues. This CDR3 reads CASSQNRDSRTYEQYF.

The chain links TRBV10-3 to TRBJ2-7; TCRdb returns TRBD1, unconfirmable since there is no DNA. CDR3 length: 13 residues. Per the germline V gene, CDR1 is ENHRY and CDR2 is SYGVKD. CDR3 amino acids: CASSYLGQTEQYF.

The rearrangement links TRBV14 to TRBJ2-5; the D call of TRBD2 rests on TCRdb alone, since no DNA is present to check it. The germline CDR1 and CDR2 sequences are SGHDN and FVKESK. The CDR3 sequence is 15 residues long. The CDR3 here is CASSRSGLAEETQYF.

This chain connects TRBV4-3 to TRBJ2-3; no DNA is available, so the TRBD2 call from TCRdb remains unchecked. Germline CDR1 and CDR2: LGHNA and YSLEER. The CDR3 totals 18 residues. The chain's CDR3 is CASSPRSPASRCTDTQYF.

The chain recombines TRBV13 with TRBJ2-7; TCRdb proposes TRBD1, but this gene call is untestable without DNA. The length of the CDR3 is 12 residues. Looked up from germline, CDR1 is PRHDT and CDR2 is FYEKMQ (reference sequence). CDR3 sequence: CASSSALYEQYF.

The chain is built from TRBV29-1 and TRBJ1-1. Germline values: CDR1 SQVTM, CDR2 ANQGSEA. This CDR3 spans 13 amino acids. The CDR3 loop reads CSVLHSMNTEAFF.

This sequence joins TRBV6-6 and TRBJ2-5. From germline, CDR1 is MNHNY and CDR2 SVGAGI (reference sequence). This CDR3 is 13 amino acids long. CDR3: CASSYVAQETQYF.

The chain uses TRBV20-1 and TRBJ2-5; TCRdb outputs TRBD1, but without DNA this stays unchecked. The CDR3 extends over 16 amino acids. Per germline, CDR1 DFQATT and CDR2 SNEGSKA (reference sequence). Here the CDR3 reads CSASPRDPYIQETQYF.

The V call is TRBV4-3, the J call TRBJ2-7; the D call from TCRdb, TRBD1, cannot be confirmed without DNA. The CDR3 totals 17 residues. The V gene's germline CDR1 is LGHNA and CDR2 YSLEER. The CDR3 reads CASSQDPGQGRLHEQYF.

This chain links TRBV6-5 with TRBJ1-1. Germline values: CDR1 MNHEY, CDR2 SVGAGI. The CDR3 covers 13 residues. The CDR3 loop is CASSSGLNTEAFF.

V gene TRBV10-3 combines with J gene TRBJ2-1. Germline values: CDR1 ENHRY, CDR2 SYGVKD. This CDR3 is 13 amino acids long. The CDR3 here is CAISGLPSDEQFF.

The rearrangement links TRBV20-1 to TRBJ2-2; without DNA, the TCRdb call of TRBD2 cannot be checked. CDR3 length: 15 amino acids. Germline V gene data show CDR1 as DFQATT and CDR2 as SNEGSKA (reference sequence). The CDR3 is CSAPVAGGYTGELFF.

The J gene is TRBJ2-3, the V gene TRBV27; with no DNA, the TCRdb D assignment of TRBD2 cannot be verified. Per the germline V gene, CDR1 is MNHEY and CDR2 is SMNVEV (reference sequence). The CDR3 has 17 residues. The CDR3 reads CASSSGLAGGPTDTQYF.

The rearrangement uses TRBV5-1 and TRBJ1-1. The CDR3 loop spans 13 amino acids. Germline values: CDR1 SGHRS, CDR2 YFSETQ. The CDR3 here is CASSESGSTEAFF.

The gene calls are TRBV5-1 and TRBJ2-1; checking the TCRdb D call of TRBD1 is not possible without DNA. This CDR3 is built from 17 residues. Per germline, CDR1 SGHRS and CDR2 YFSETQ. CDR3 sequence reads: CASSLGFGGATYNEQFF.

The chain is built from TRBV4-1 and TRBJ2-3; there is no DNA to check the TCRdb D call of TRBD2. The CDR3 loop spans 15 amino acids. Per the germline V gene, CDR1 is MGHRA and CDR2 is YSYEKL. CDR3 sequence reads: CASSQAGLGGDTQYF.

The rearrangement links TRBV15 to TRBJ2-3; TCRdb outputs TRBD1, but without DNA this stays unchecked. CDR3 length: 15 residues. Germline CDR1 LNHNV, CDR2 YYDKDF (reference sequence). This CDR3 is CATSRDRGQTDTQYF.

The chain uses TRBV7-9 and TRBJ1-1; TCRdb reports TRBD1, a call that lacks DNA to check it against. The CDR3 extends over 14 amino acids. Germline CDR1 is SEHNR and CDR2 is FQNEAQ (reference sequence). The CDR3 reads CASSLGRGNTEAFF.